This T cell receptor (beta chain) was recorded in a study of blood T cell repertoires in COVID-19. At the level of the study: Nucleic acid was either cDNA or gDNA, and it came from T cells, B-cell-depleted T cells, or PBMCs.

The study drew participants aged roughly 18 to 95 years from under 30 US areas. Which cohort a participant joined came from the clinical history participants gave. Participants in the exposed group had met a COVID-19 case in the 2 weeks before joining the study. The germline V gene encodes CDR1 SEHNR and CDR2 FQNEAQ (reference sequence). This CDR3 contains 13 residues. V was trimmed by 7 bases and J by 4 bases, leaving 11 bases between them. Some clones are missing from TCRdb's copy, which holds only in-frame ones; the method was immunoSEQ multiplex PCR. The sample shows fewer than 350,000 clones, 85% of them seen only once.

The V call is TRBV7-9, the J call TRBJ1-3; D ambiguous. The specimen was PBMCs or T cells enriched from blood (not recorded which). This TCR was recovered from a woman in her 30s who had been exposed to COVID-19. As DNA, the CDR3 is TGTGCCAGCACCCGAGGTGTAGGAAACACCATATATTTT. Amino acids: CASTRGVGNTIYF.